Listed here is a single TCR beta chain. Its antigen is not identified. This record belongs to a study of a mutant IDH1 vaccine in newly diagnosed glioma. Turning to the study itself: Vaccines were first given 4-6 weeks after radiotherapy alone, or with temozolomide cycles.

TCRdb's table, derived via immunoSEQ multiplex PCR, lists solely in-frame clones and lacks some. In the table there are over 45,000 clones, 70% to 85% of which are singletons. The V gene's germline CDR1 is SGHAT and CDR2 FQNNGV. CDR3 length: 11 residues. Trimming left V 1 base short and J 5 bases short, with 3 bases between. Time point meaning: week 47, end of study. The study gave 300 ug of mutant IDH1 20-mer peptide per vaccine dose, with topical imiquimod. The chain carries TRBV11-2 and TRBJ2-7; unclear D gene. The source of this sequence is a man aged 45-65 years with glioma. The sample consisted of PBMCs, taken from a glioma patient whose treatment included an IDH1 peptide vaccine. The CDR3 sequence: CASSLGDEQYF. The CDR3 DNA sequence: TGTGCCAGCAGCTTAGGAGACGAGCAGTACTTC.